This T cell receptor (beta chain) is from a study of blood T cell repertoires in COVID-19. Study summary: The analysed material was cDNA or gDNA that came from T cells, B-cell-depleted T cells, or PBMCs.

Clones were read by immunoSEQ multiplex PCR, and TCRdb kept only the in-frame ones, dropping some. The sample consists of tens of thousands of clones, roughly 78% of them appearing once. There are 11 residues in the CDR3. Germline-derived CDR1 and CDR2 are DFQATT and SNEGSKA (reference sequence). The V segment lost 6 bases and the J segment 4 bases; nucleotides outside the gene matches: 2. The genes are TRBV20-1 and TRBJ1-1; 7 bases map to TRBD1. The receptor was isolated from a man aged 55 to 70 with acute or convalescent COVID-19. Input material: peripheral blood. CDR3 region: CSAWDSTEAFF. The CDR3 bases are TGCAGTGCGTGGGACAGCACTGAAGCTTTCTTT.